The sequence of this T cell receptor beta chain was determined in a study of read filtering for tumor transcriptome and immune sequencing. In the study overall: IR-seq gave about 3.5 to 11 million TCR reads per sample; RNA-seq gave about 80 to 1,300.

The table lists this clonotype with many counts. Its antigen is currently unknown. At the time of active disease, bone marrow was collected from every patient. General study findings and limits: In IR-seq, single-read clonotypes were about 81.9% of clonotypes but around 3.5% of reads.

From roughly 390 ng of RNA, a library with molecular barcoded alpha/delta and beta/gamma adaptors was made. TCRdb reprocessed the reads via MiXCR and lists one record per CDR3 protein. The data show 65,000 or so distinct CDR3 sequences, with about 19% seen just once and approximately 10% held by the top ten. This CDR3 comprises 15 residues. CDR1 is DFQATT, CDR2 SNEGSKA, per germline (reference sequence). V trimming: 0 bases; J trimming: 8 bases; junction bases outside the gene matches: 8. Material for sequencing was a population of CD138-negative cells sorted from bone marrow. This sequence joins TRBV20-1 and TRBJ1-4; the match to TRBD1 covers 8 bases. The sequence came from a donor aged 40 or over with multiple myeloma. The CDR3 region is CSARDLQGAWEKLFF. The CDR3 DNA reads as TGCAGTGCTAGAGATCTCCAGGGGGCTTGGGAAAAACTGTTTTTT.